The 28 T cell receptor beta chains reported below all come from one sample, sequenced in a study of OX40 agonist ivuxolimab in advanced cancers. Repertoires were generated with immunoSEQ multiplex PCR, while TCRdb's copy carries only in-frame clones and drops some. The table lists 58,000 or so clones, about 83% of them singletons. The specimen comprised CD4+ or CD8+ T cells sorted from blood, sampled in a trial of the OX40 agonist ivuxolimab. Source of these receptors: an adult with an advanced solid tumor such as melanoma, head and neck, liver or kidney cancer.

The chain employs TRBV7-9 and TRBJ2-7, with 9 nucleotides matching TRBD2. The CDR3 loop spans 16 amino acids. J lost 4 bases, V lost 4 bases, and 11 bases had no gene match. Germline assignment: CDR1 SEHNR and CDR2 FQNEAQ (reference sequence). CDR3 sequence: CASSSSGRTSEYEQYF. The CDR3 DNA reads as TGTGCCAGCAGCTCATCCGGTCGGACTAGCGAATACGAGCAGTACTTC.

This chain connects TRBV2 to TRBJ1-1; perhaps TRBD1 as D (6 bases). Germline values: CDR1 SNHLY, CDR2 FYNNEI. The CDR3 loop spans 16 amino acids. Trimming took off 0 bases at V and 3 bases at J, with 14 bases between the two ends. CDR3 loop: CASSEAQKGGDTEAFF. The CDR3 nucleotides read TGTGCCAGCAGTGAAGCGCAGAAAGGGGGGGACACTGAAGCTTTCTTT.

The genes are TRBV2 and TRBJ2-5; 8 positions agree with TRBD1. The trim removed 6 bases at V and 9 bases at J, leaving 6 bases unmatched. The CDR3 consists of 12 residues. CDR1 SNHLY and CDR2 FYNNEI come from the germline V gene. CDR3 sequence (DNA): TGTGCCAGCAGATTGGACAGGGTAGCCCAGTACTTC. Amino acids: CASRLDRVAQYF. Combining the CDR3 with reference TRBV2 and TRBJ2-5 gives the whole variable domain EPEVTQTPSHQVTQMGQEVILRCVPISNHLYFYWYRQILGQKVEFLVSFYNNEISEKSEIFDDQFSVERPDGSNFTLKIRSTKLEDSAMYFCASRLDRVAQYFGPGTRLLVL.

The chain uses TRBV6-5 and TRBJ2-1, with TRBD1 matching 7 bases. Germline loops: CDR1 MNHEY, CDR2 SVGAGI. This CDR3 is 12 amino acids long. V dropped 0 bases and J dropped 12; count of bases not matched to a gene: 2. The CDR3 coding sequence is TGTGCCAGCAGTTACTCGGGGGACAGGCAGTTCTTC. Translation gives CASSYSGDRQFF.

The V gene is TRBV5-1, the J gene TRBJ1-1, with D possibly being TRBD1 (6 bases). Trimming removed 4 bases from V and 0 bases from J, with 10 bases in between. CDR1 SGHRS and CDR2 YFSETQ come from the germline V gene. The length of the CDR3 is 14 residues. The CDR3 reads CASSPDSLNTEAFF. The CDR3 DNA is TGCGCCAGCAGCCCGGACAGCTTGAACACTGAAGCTTTCTTT.

J is TRBJ2-1 and V is TRBV15, with 8 bases matching TRBD1. The germline CDR1 and CDR2 sequences are LNHNV and YYDKDF (reference sequence). CDR3 length: 16 amino acids. Germline trimming cut 3 bases from V and 13 bases from J; bases unmatched to any gene: 17. The CDR3: CATSRTTTGVDVLQFF. Written as DNA, the CDR3 is TGTGCCACCAGCAGGACGACGACAGGGGTGGATGTCCTACAGTTCTTC. Supplemented by reference TRBV15 and TRBJ2-1, the full variable domain reads DAMVIQNPRYQVTQFGKPVTLSCSQTLNHNVMYWYQQKSSQAPKLLFHYYDKDFNNEADTPDNFQSRRPNTSFCFLDIRSPGLGDTAMYLCATSRTTTGVDVLQFFGPGTRLTVL.

The V call is TRBV19, the J call TRBJ2-7; D possibly corresponds to TRBD2 (5 bases). The V gene's germline CDR1 is LNHDA and CDR2 SQIVND (reference sequence). Trimming removed 5 bases from V and 3 bases from J, with 11 bases in between. CDR3 size: 13 residues. The CDR3, as DNA: TGTGCCAGTAGTTTACTAGACGGCTACGAGCAGTACTTC. It codes for CASSLLDGYEQYF. The whole variable domain, remainder taken from reference TRBV19 and TRBJ2-7, is DGGITQSPKYLFRKEGQNVTLSCEQNLNHDAMYWYRQDPGQGLRLIYYSQIVNDFQKGDIAEGYSVSREKKESFPLTVTSAQKNPTAFYLCASSLLDGYEQYFGPGTRLTVT.

CDR3 residues: CAWSVSRTRGSNQPQHF. In DNA form, the CDR3 reads TGTGCCTGGAGTGTTTCGCGGACAAGAGGGAGCAATCAGCCCCAGCATTTT. This sequence joins TRBV30 and TRBJ1-5; tentatively, D is TRBD1 (5 bases). Germline V gives CDR1 GTSNPN, CDR2 SVGIG (reference sequence). The CDR3 has 17 residues. V lost 0 bases, J lost 1 base, and 16 bases lay in between.

This clone appeared a few times. V and J are TRBV27 and TRBJ2-3; D might be TRBD2 (7 bases). The CDR3 spans 15 residues. The germline V and J ends were trimmed by 3 bases and 2 bases, with 12 bases remaining between them. Germline assignment: CDR1 MNHEY and CDR2 SMNVEV (reference sequence). CDR3 nucleotides: TGTGCCAGCAGTTTTTTGGGGGGGCTCACAGATACGCAGTATTTT. Translation: CASSFLGGLTDTQYF.

The chain recombines TRBV30 with TRBJ2-7, with 7 bases that match TRBD1. Germline trimming cut 3 bases from V and 0 bases from J; bases unmatched to any gene: 11. Germline CDR1 reads GTSNPN; CDR2 reads SVGIG (reference sequence). This CDR3 contains 16 residues. CDR3 region: CAWRVPQGVGSYEQYF. CDR3 in DNA: TGTGCCTGGAGGGTGCCTCAGGGGGTGGGCTCCTACGAGCAGTACTTC.

As concerns this clone: A read error may account for a junction end that differs from germline. The chain couples TRBV29-1 to TRBJ1-2; D remains ambiguous. Germline CDR1 is SQVTM and CDR2 is ANQGSEA. The CDR3 is 8 amino acids. CDR3 amino acids: CSVGSRAF. CDR3 DNA: TGCAGCGTTGGAAGCCGGGCCTTC. Complete variable domain (other parts from reference TRBV29-1 and TRBJ1-2): SAVISQKPSRDICQRGTSLTIQCQVDSQVTMMFWYRQQPGQSLTLIATANQGSEATYESGFVIDKFPISRPNLTFSTLTVSNMSPEDSSIYLCSVGSRAFGSGTRLTVV.

The rearrangement links TRBV5-1 to TRBJ2-3; a possible D gene is TRBD1 (6 bases). Germline V gene sequence: CDR1 SGHRS, CDR2 YFSETQ. The CDR3 is made up of 15 amino acids. V was shortened by 5 bases and J by 2 bases, with 15 bases between the two germline ends. The CDR3 region has the DNA TGCGCCAGCAGACCAGTGGGGGCCTACACAGATACGCAGTATTTT. Translated, it gives CASRPVGAYTDTQYF.

This rearrangement joins TRBV6-6 to TRBJ2-1; 7 bases fit TRBD2. The germline V gene encodes CDR1 MNHNY and CDR2 SVGAGI (reference sequence). V lost 7 bases, J lost 3 bases, and 12 bases stayed unmatched. The CDR3 runs 16 residues. DNA for the CDR3: TGTGCCAGCATCCACGGGGCTAGCGGTATCTACAATGAGCAGTTCTTC. Translated: CASIHGASGIYNEQFF.

The rearrangement links TRBV5-4 to TRBJ1-2; 7 bases are a match to TRBD1. Germline CDR1 is SGHNT and CDR2 is YYREEE (reference sequence). The CDR3 spans 14 residues. With 0 bases clipped from V and 4 bases from J, the junction kept 3 bases outside the gene matches. CDR3 residues: CASSLEQGFYGYTF. Here the CDR3 DNA reads TGTGCCAGCAGCTTGGAACAGGGGTTCTATGGCTACACCTTC. Full variable domain (remainder filled in from reference TRBV5-4 and TRBJ1-2): ETGVTQSPTHLIKTRGQQVTLRCSSQSGHNTVSWYQQALGQGPQFIFQYYREEENGRGNFPPRFSGLQFPNYSSELNVNALELDDSALYLCASSLEQGFYGYTFGSGTRLTVV.

The rearrangement links TRBV25-1 to TRBJ2-1; TRBD2 aligns across 13 bases. J was trimmed by 6 bases and V by 3 bases; bases with no gene match: 5. Per germline, CDR1 MGHDK and CDR2 SYGVNS. This CDR3 spans 16 amino acids. For the CDR3, the DNA is TGTGCCAGCAGTGACCGGACTAGCGGGAGCTTCAATGAGCAGTTCTTC. Protein: CASSDRTSGSFNEQFF.

The V and J genes are TRBV15 and TRBJ2-1, with no clear D. The germline gives CDR1 LNHNV, CDR2 YYDKDF (reference sequence). V was shortened by 0 bases and J by 1 base, with 10 bases between the two germline ends. The CDR3 sequence is 16 residues long. The CDR3 protein is CATSRDWAASYNEQFF. As DNA, the CDR3 is TGTGCCACCAGCAGAGATTGGGCAGCTTCCTACAATGAGCAGTTCTTC.

The chain has TRBV18 and TRBJ2-7; TRBD2 might be the D (6 bases). The CDR3 totals 14 residues. Germline CDR1 KGHSH, CDR2 LQKENI. V gave up 2 bases and J gave up 2 bases, with 10 bases separating them. The DNA for the CDR3 is TGTGCCAGCTCACCAGGGGGACTTACCTACGAGCAGTACTTC. It codes for CASSPGGLTYEQYF.

The V call is TRBV18, the J call TRBJ2-7, with 8 bases lining up with TRBD1. The CDR3 has 16 amino acids. Germline-derived CDR1 and CDR2 are KGHSH and LQKENI. With V trimmed by 6 bases and J by 0 bases, 10 bases remained unmatched. DNA of the CDR3: TGTGCCAGCTCCACGACAGGGGCGCAATTCTCCTACGAGCAGTACTTC. Translation gives CASSTTGAQFSYEQYF.

V and J are TRBV27 and TRBJ2-7, with D maybe TRBD1 (7 bases). CDR1 and CDR2 from the germline V gene are MNHEY and SMNVEV (reference sequence). This CDR3 comprises 14 residues. Trimming pared 6 bases from V and 7 bases from J, leaving 19 bases between. CDR3 nucleotide sequence: TGTGCCAGCAGAATTGTACCAGGGGGGAAGGAGCAGTACTTC. Translation gives CASRIVPGGKEQYF.

The CDR3: CASSRGLASGSYEQYF. Written as DNA, the CDR3 is TGTGCCAGCAGCCGAGGGTTAGCTAGCGGGTCCTACGAGCAGTACTTC. The chain recombines TRBV14 with TRBJ2-5; TRBD2 agrees at 8 bases. Judging by the DNA end, TRBJ2-7 fits better; the J call may be wrong. Germline V gene sequence: CDR1 SGHDN, CDR2 FVKESK. The CDR3 is made up of 16 amino acids.

The chain is built from TRBV9 and TRBJ2-1; 7 bases fit TRBD2. This CDR3 is 16 amino acids long. The V segment lost 1 base and the J segment 7 bases; nucleotides outside the gene matches: 11. Germline V gene lookup returns CDR1 SGDLS and CDR2 YYNGEE. CDR3: CASSVFWGGPQNEQFF. The CDR3 coding sequence is TGTGCCAGCAGCGTATTTTGGGGGGGACCTCAAAATGAGCAGTTCTTC.

The chain joins TRBV7-6 to TRBJ2-6; D is uncertain. This CDR3 is built from 16 residues. Looked up from germline, CDR1 is SGHVS and CDR2 is FNYEAQ. V lost 4 bases, J lost 2 bases, and 12 bases lay in between. The CDR3 sequence: CASSSGSAPGANVLTF. In DNA form, the CDR3 reads TGTGCCAGCAGCTCCGGCTCCGCCCCTGGGGCCAACGTCCTGACTTTC.

The chain is built from TRBV2 and TRBJ2-5; D ambiguous. The germline CDR1 and CDR2 sequences are SNHLY and FYNNEI. The CDR3 spans 13 residues. V was pared by 4 bases and J by 5 bases, with 11 bases between. The DNA of the CDR3 is TGTGCCAGCAGTGGACCATCAGCGGAGACCCAGTACTTC. It specifies CASSGPSAETQYF.

DNA of the CDR3: TGCGCCAGCAGCTTGTTAGGCGGGGGGGCATTGGATACGCAGTATTTT. Translation: CASSLLGGGALDTQYF. The V and J genes are TRBV5-1 and TRBJ2-3; 9 bases line up with TRBD2. Per germline, CDR1 SGHRS and CDR2 YFSETQ. V lost 1 base to trimming and J lost 6 bases; unmatched junction nucleotides: 9. This CDR3 is 16 amino acids long.

The gene calls are TRBV27 and TRBJ1-2; a weak D match, TRBD1 (5 bases). The germline CDR1 and CDR2 sequences are MNHEY and SMNVEV (reference sequence). Trimming left V 8 bases short and J 6 bases short, with 13 bases between. The CDR3 runs 12 residues. DNA of the CDR3: TGTGCCAGCGGGGACCTTGGAAATGGCTACACCTTC. Its protein is CASGDLGNGYTF.

The V gene is TRBV18, the J gene TRBJ1-1; a possible D gene is TRBD1 (5 bases). Germline CDR1 and CDR2: KGHSH and LQKENI. With 3 bases removed from V and 1 base from J, the gap between germline ends came to 15 bases. The CDR3 has 16 residues. CDR3 in DNA: TGTGCCAGCTCACCGCTGGGGCAGGGAGGGAACACTGAAGCTTTCTTT. It is translated as CASSPLGQGGNTEAFF.

The V and J genes are TRBV11-3 and TRBJ2-2, with TRBD2 matching 8 bases. Germline CDR1 reads SGHNT; CDR2 reads YENEEA. Trimming at V came to 1 base and at J to 4 bases, leaving 17 bases not matched to a gene. The CDR3 is 20 residues long. The CDR3 sequence: CASSLGRRSLSGRGTGELFF. CDR3 nucleotides: TGTGCCAGCAGCTTAGGGCGTCGAAGCCTGAGCGGGAGAGGCACCGGGGAGCTGTTTTTT. The whole variable domain, filled in from reference TRBV11-3 and TRBJ2-2, reads EAGVVQSPRYKIIEKKQPVAFWCNPISGHNTLYWYLQNLGQGPELLIRYENEEAVDDSQLPKDRFSAERLKGVDSTLKIQPAELGDSAVYLCASSLGRRSLSGRGTGELFFGEGSRLTVL.

This clone was detected a few times. The V gene is TRBV7-2, the J gene TRBJ2-3; TRBD2 aligns across 10 bases. In germline, CDR1 is SGHTA, CDR2 FQGNSA. The CDR3 is made up of 15 amino acids. The junction had 9 bases not matched to a gene; V was cut back by 11 bases and J by 1 base. CDR3 sequence: CAGGASGGGTDTQYF. The DNA for the CDR3 is TGTGCCGGGGGTGCTAGCGGGGGAGGCACAGATACGCAGTATTTT.